Following are 13 T cell receptor beta chains from one sample sequenced in a study of blood T cell repertoires in COVID-19. Libraries were prepared by immunoSEQ multiplex PCR; TCRdb keeps only in-frame clonotypes and omits some of them. The sample lists a few hundred thousand clones, roughly 87% occurring once. The material sequenced was peripheral blood. These receptors came from a woman aged 45-60 years who had recovered from COVID-19.

This sequence joins TRBV6-2 or TRBV6-3 and TRBJ1-1; 9 bases agree with TRBD1. CDR1 MNHEY and CDR2 SVGEGT come from the germline V gene. The CDR3 contains 16 residues. V lost 5 bases and J lost 5; bases outside the gene matches: 12. Written as DNA, the CDR3 is TGTGCCAGCAGTGACCTCGGACAGGGGAAAGGTACTGAAGCTTTCTTT. The encoded protein is CASSDLGQGKGTEAFF.

The rearrangement uses TRBV2 and TRBJ2-2; a possible D gene is TRBD1 (5 bases). CDR1 and CDR2 from the germline V gene are SNHLY and FYNNEI. The CDR3 runs to 15 residues. V was shortened by 8 bases and J by 0 bases, with 13 bases between the two germline ends. CDR3 nucleotides: TGTGCCAGCCTAGGGTTAGGGGCGAACACCGGGGAGCTGTTTTTT. Translation: CASLGLGANTGELFF.

This clone showed up just once. The chain employs TRBV18 and TRBJ2-7; D may be TRBD1 (6 bases). V was pared by 6 bases and J by 5 bases, with 14 bases between. Germline V gives CDR1 KGHSH, CDR2 LQKENI. This CDR3 spans 13 amino acids. The CDR3 protein is CASSRQEHDEQYF. DNA for the CDR3: TGTGCCAGCTCGCGACAGGAGCACGACGAGCAGTACTTC.

The genes are TRBV25-1 and TRBJ2-3; tentative D call: TRBD2 (5 bases). This CDR3 has 16 amino acids. The germline CDR1 and CDR2 sequences are MGHDK and SYGVNS. Trimming shortened V by 7 bases and J by 5 bases, and 22 bases separated the two germline ends. The CDR3 DNA reads TGTGCCAGCATTGGATTTCAGGCCCTTCGGGGAGATACGCAGTATTTT. Encoded protein: CASIGFQALRGDTQYF.

The chain uses TRBV4-3 and TRBJ1-1; no clear D. The CDR3 consists of 16 residues. Germline lookup yields CDR1 LGHNA and CDR2 YSLEER. Trimming removed 1 base from V and 0 bases from J, with 12 bases in between. CDR3 sequence reads: CASSQASRYMNTEAFF. The CDR3 DNA sequence: TGCGCCAGCAGCCAAGCATCTCGTTACATGAACACTGAAGCTTTCTTT.

V and J are TRBV4-1 and TRBJ1-2; 9 nucleotides match TRBD1. The CDR3 is 13 residues long. Trimming cost V 1 base and J 8 bases; bases outside gene matches: 2. Germline loops: CDR1 MGHRA, CDR2 YSYEKL. CDR3 loop: CASSQAGTGGYTF. The DNA for the CDR3 is TGCGCCAGCAGCCAAGCGGGGACAGGGGGCTACACCTTC.

V and J are TRBV6-1 and TRBJ1-2; D call uncertain. The germline V gene has CDR1 MNHNS and CDR2 SASEGT. The CDR3 runs 11 residues. Trimming took off 1 base at V and 8 bases at J, with 5 bases between the two ends. The CDR3 bases are TGTGCCAGCAGTGAAGGGGCCGGCTACACCTTC. This gives the protein CASSEGAGYTF.

The V and J genes are TRBV29-1 and TRBJ1-2; maybe TRBD1 (5 bases). The CDR3 spans 14 residues. Deletions cut 1 base from V and 5 bases from J, with 14 bases between. In germline, CDR1 is SQVTM, CDR2 ANQGSEA. The CDR3 protein is CSVEGEGPGYGYTF. The CDR3 DNA is TGCAGCGTTGAAGGGGAGGGACCGGGGTATGGCTACACCTTC. The entire variable domain, with the rest obtained from reference TRBV29-1 and TRBJ1-2, is as follows: SAVISQKPSRDICQRGTSLTIQCQVDSQVTMMFWYRQQPGQSLTLIATANQGSEATYESGFVIDKFPISRPNLTFSTLTVSNMSPEDSSIYLCSVEGEGPGYGYTFGSGTRLTVV.

This chain uses TRBV6-5 with TRBJ1-2; weak D call: TRBD1 (5 bases). The germline gives CDR1 MNHEY, CDR2 SVGAGI. V lost 6 bases and J 6 bases, leaving 17 bases between the germline ends. There are 14 residues in the CDR3. CDR3 in amino acids: CASSPWGERNGYTF. DNA for the CDR3: TGTGCCAGCAGCCCCTGGGGGGAGAGGAATGGCTACACCTTC.

The chain combines TRBV9 with TRBJ2-3; tentative D call: TRBD2 (6 bases). CDR1 and CDR2 (germline): SGDLS, YYNGEE. The CDR3 sequence is 14 residues long. The germline V and J ends were trimmed by 3 bases and 7 bases, with 15 bases remaining between them. The CDR3 DNA sequence: TGTGCCAGCAGCGCTTGGACTACCGGGTATACGCAGTATTTT. It is translated as CASSAWTTGYTQYF. Based on the CDR3 plus reference TRBV9 and TRBJ2-3, the full variable domain is DSGVTQTPKHLITATGQRVTLRCSPRSGDLSVYWYQQSLDQGLQFLIQYYNGEERAKGNILERFSAQQFPDLHSELNLSSLELGDSALYFCASSAWTTGYTQYFGPGTRLTVL.

The table lists this clone with a count of one. The chain couples TRBV6-5 to TRBJ1-3; no definite D call. This CDR3 is built from 14 residues. CDR1 is MNHEY and CDR2 is SVGAGI in the germline V gene. With 2 bases removed from V and 4 bases from J, the gap between germline ends came to 9 bases. The CDR3 sequence is CASSYGDSGNTIYF. The CDR3 nucleotides are TGTGCCAGCAGTTACGGAGATTCCGGAAACACCATATATTTT.

This chain joins TRBV5-1 and TRBJ1-3; TRBD1 is a possible D gene (5 bases). From germline, CDR1 is SGHRS and CDR2 YFSETQ. Trimming removed 3 bases at V and 0 bases at J, with 7 bases between. This CDR3 has 14 amino acids. This CDR3 is CASSSTVSGNTIYF. CDR3 DNA: TGCGCCAGCAGCTCGACAGTCTCTGGAAACACCATATATTTT.

The chain joins TRBV5-8 to TRBJ1-1; D is undetermined. This CDR3 has 13 amino acids. Looked up from germline, CDR1 is SGHTS and CDR2 is YDEGEE. V lost 0 bases and J lost 13, with 16 bases in between. CDR3 DNA sequence: TGTGCCAGCAGCTTGGCAGGTTCCGACCCCGGTTTCTTT. The encoded protein is CASSLAGSDPGFF.